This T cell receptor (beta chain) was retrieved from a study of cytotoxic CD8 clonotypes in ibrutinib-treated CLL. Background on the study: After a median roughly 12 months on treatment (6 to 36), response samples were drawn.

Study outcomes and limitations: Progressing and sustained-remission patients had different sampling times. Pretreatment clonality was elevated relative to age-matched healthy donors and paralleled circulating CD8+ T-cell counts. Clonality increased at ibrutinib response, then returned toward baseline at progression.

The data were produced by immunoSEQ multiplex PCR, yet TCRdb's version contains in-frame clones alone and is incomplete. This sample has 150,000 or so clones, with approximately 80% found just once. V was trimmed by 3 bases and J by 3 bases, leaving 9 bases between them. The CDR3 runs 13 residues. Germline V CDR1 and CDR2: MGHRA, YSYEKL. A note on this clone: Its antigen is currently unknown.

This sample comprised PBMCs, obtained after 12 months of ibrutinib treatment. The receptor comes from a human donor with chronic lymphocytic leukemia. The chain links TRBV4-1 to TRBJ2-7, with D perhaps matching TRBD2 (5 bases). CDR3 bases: TGCGCCAGCAGCCAGAGGGAAAACTACGAGCAGTACTTC. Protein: CASSQRENYEQYF.